The 25 T cell receptor beta chains below come from one sample, sequenced in a study of T-cell memory formation after mild COVID-19. One entry per CDR3 protein, called by TCRdb with MiXCR from the 5' RACE reads. Here the sample spans over 130,000 distinct CDR3 sequences, 14% to 15% being singletons. The sequenced sample consisted of PBMCs or a T cell subset sorted from them (not recorded which). These receptors were taken from an adult woman who had mild COVID-19 (a few samples of this study predate the infection). Cell type and time point are not known.

The chain couples TRBV15 to TRBJ2-7; D is unclear. V was clipped by 3 bases and J by 3 bases, with 9 bases between them. The CDR3 is made up of 13 amino acids. Germline CDR1 LNHNV, CDR2 YYDKDF (reference sequence). The CDR3, as DNA: TGTGCCACCAGCAGTCTGCGTGACTACGAGCAGTACTTC. It is translated as CATSSLRDYEQYF.

This clonotype has only one observation. The chain combines TRBV20-1 with TRBJ2-1; no firm D call. The ends were cut back, 2 bases at V and 8 bases at J, with 16 bases in the middle. The CDR3 totals 14 residues. Germline V CDR1 and CDR2: DFQATT, SNEGSKA (reference sequence). The CDR3 loop is CSARLASSSDEQFF. In nucleotides, the CDR3 is TGCAGTGCTAGACTGGCTTCCTCTTCGGATGAGCAGTTCTTC.

This sequence joins TRBV7-7 and TRBJ2-2; D not resolved. Germline loops: CDR1 SSHAT, CDR2 FNYEAQ (reference sequence). CDR3 size: 13 residues. V lost 1 base to trimming and J lost 6 bases, with 6 bases between them. The CDR3 is CASSLEVAGELFF. The CDR3, as DNA: TGTGCCAGCAGCTTAGAGGTGGCCGGGGAGCTGTTTTTT.

This clonotype turned up a few times. The V gene is TRBV6-2 or TRBV6-3, the J gene TRBJ2-7; no firm D call. Germline CDR1 MNHEY, CDR2 SVGEGT. The V gene lost 8 bases and the J gene lost 3 bases, with 14 bases spanning the gap. This CDR3 comprises 13 residues. The CDR3 is CASGEQNYYEQYF. The CDR3 DNA reads TGTGCCAGCGGAGAACAGAACTACTACGAGCAGTACTTC.

The chain has TRBV16 and TRBJ2-4; 7 bases are a match to TRBD2. Germline CDR1 is KGHSY and CDR2 is FQNENV. CDR3 length: 17 residues. V dropped 4 bases and J dropped 5; count of bases not matched to a gene: 14. Written as DNA, the CDR3 is TGTGCCAGCAGCCCGTCCTTTGTATCGGGGGGTGAAAACATTCAGTACTTC. Its translation is CASSPSFVSGGENIQYF.

This clonotype was picked up one time. The junction and the germline gene differ at one end; a read error may be behind it. The chain employs TRBV12-3 or TRBV12-4 and TRBJ1-1; unclear D gene. The CDR3 has 11 amino acids. The CDR3 spells CASSPGPEALF. Here the CDR3 DNA reads TGTGCCAGCAGTCCCGGCCCCGAAGCTTTATTT.

This chain uses TRBV6-2 or TRBV6-3 with TRBJ2-1, with 7 nucleotides matching TRBD2. This CDR3 comprises 15 residues. J lost 6 bases, V lost 2 bases, and 7 bases had no gene match. The germline gives CDR1 MNHEY, CDR2 SVGEGT. CDR3 sequence (DNA): TGTGCCAGCAGTTACGGGGGGGAGCCTCTCAATGAGCAGTTCTTC. It encodes CASSYGGEPLNEQFF.

This clonotype was seen more than once but under ten times. The V gene is TRBV27, the J gene TRBJ1-1; D uncertain. Trimming shortened V by 8 bases and J by 0 bases, and 10 bases separated the two germline ends. In germline, CDR1 is MNHEY, CDR2 SMNVEV (reference sequence). The CDR3 is made up of 13 amino acids. CDR3 in DNA: TGTGCCAGCGCCGGCCTCATGAACACTGAAGCTTTCTTT. Amino acid sequence: CASAGLMNTEAFF.

The sample holds a few counts of this clonotype. The chain combines TRBV12-3 or TRBV12-4 with TRBJ2-2; 9 nucleotides align to TRBD1. V shed 6 bases and J 7 bases; nucleotides not matched to a gene: 6. This CDR3 is built from 14 residues. DNA of the CDR3: TGTGCCAGCAGGCGGACAGGGGATCACGGGGAGCTGTTTTTT. The encoded protein is CASRRTGDHGELFF.

V gene TRBV1 combines with J gene TRBJ1-5; the table's D call, TRBD1, has no DNA check behind it. TRBV1 is a known pseudogene. The length of the CDR3 is 15 residues. The DNA of the CDR3 is TGCACCAGCAGCCACGAGGGGGTCTGCAATCAGCCCCAGCATTTT. The encoded protein is CTSSHEGVCNQPQHF.

The chain joins TRBV12-3 or TRBV12-4 to TRBJ1-4, with a possible D match to TRBD1 (5 bases). The ends were cut back, 7 bases at V and 8 bases at J, with 17 bases in the middle. The CDR3 totals 14 residues. As DNA, the CDR3 is TGTGCCAGCATCGACGGGGGAGGTGGCGAAAAACTGTTTTTT. Translation gives CASIDGGGGEKLFF.

The chain has TRBV20-1 and TRBJ2-3, with 8 bases fitting TRBD2. Germline V gives CDR1 DFQATT, CDR2 SNEGSKA (reference sequence). Trimming cost V 0 bases and J 2 bases; bases outside gene matches: 4. This CDR3 has 15 residues. The CDR3 here is CSAREAGDVTDTQYF. CDR3 in DNA: TGCAGTGCTAGAGAAGCGGGAGATGTCACAGATACGCAGTATTTT.

The chain combines TRBV30 with TRBJ2-3, with 11 bases aligning to TRBD1. V was clipped by 3 bases and J by 4 bases; unmatched bases: 6. This CDR3 is built from 15 residues. CDR1 GTSNPN and CDR2 SVGIG come from the germline V gene (reference sequence). The CDR3 protein is CAWSPGQGGSDTQYF. The CDR3 DNA follows: TGTGCCTGGAGCCCGGGACAGGGGGGATCAGATACGCAGTATTTT. The entire variable domain, with the rest obtained from reference TRBV30 and TRBJ2-3, is as follows: SQTIHQWPATLVQPVGSPLSLECTVEGTSNPNLYWYRQAAGRGLQLLFYSVGIGQISSEVPQNLSASRPQDRQFILSSKKLLLSDSGFYLCAWSPGQGGSDTQYFGPGTRLTVL.

The chain uses TRBV5-6 and TRBJ2-5; D call uncertain. This CDR3 spans 15 amino acids. Trimming cost V 0 bases and J 5 bases, with 14 bases left between them. The germline V gene has CDR1 SGHDT and CDR2 YYEEEE. CDR3 nucleotides: TGTGCCAGCAGCTTGGTTTACAGCCTGGCGGAGACCCAGTACTTC. It is translated as CASSLVYSLAETQYF.

V is TRBV5-1 and J is TRBJ1-2; D remains ambiguous. V was pared by 2 bases and J by 3 bases, with 8 bases between. This CDR3 region has 13 residues. Germline V gene sequence: CDR1 SGHRS, CDR2 YFSETQ. The CDR3 DNA reads as TGCGCCAGCAGCTTAGGGTCCCACTATGGCTACACCTTC. Translating gives CASSLGSHYGYTF.

This sequence joins TRBV12-3 or TRBV12-4 and TRBJ2-1; 10 bases match TRBD2. CDR3 length: 19 amino acids. With V trimmed by 6 bases and J by 0 bases, 14 bases remained unmatched. The CDR3 spells CASSFSAIAGGSSYNEQFF. CDR3 bases: TGTGCCAGCAGCTTTTCGGCGATAGCGGGAGGAAGCTCCTACAATGAGCAGTTCTTC.

This clonotype was found a few times. The chain carries TRBV4-2 and TRBJ1-1; D remains ambiguous. This CDR3 comprises 15 residues. From germline, CDR1 is LGHNA and CDR2 YNFKEQ. Trimming cost V 4 bases and J 1 base, with 13 bases left between them. This CDR3 reads CASSPPLARNTEAFF. CDR3 nucleotide sequence: TGTGCCAGCAGCCCACCTCTGGCCCGGAACACTGAAGCTTTCTTT.

In its sample, this clonotype was seen a few times. V gene TRBV9 combines with J gene TRBJ1-4, with 12 bases fitting TRBD1. J gave up 9 bases and V 4 bases, and 4 bases lay outside the gene matches. The germline gives CDR1 SGDLS, CDR2 YYNGEE. CDR3 length equals 14 residues. CDR3 coding DNA: TGTGCCAGCAGCCAATGGGACAGGGGGCAAAAACTGTTTTTT. It specifies CASSQWDRGQKLFF.

V is TRBV20-1 and J is TRBJ2-7; D not resolved. This CDR3 has 13 residues. The V gene's germline CDR1 is DFQATT and CDR2 SNEGSKA (reference sequence). With 1 base removed from V and 3 bases from J, the gap between germline ends came to 10 bases. The CDR3 reads CSARVVGVYEQYF. CDR3 bases: TGCAGTGCTAGAGTAGTTGGGGTCTACGAGCAGTACTTC.

The rearrangement uses TRBV6-2 or TRBV6-3 and TRBJ2-7; D possibly matches TRBD1 or TRBD2 (5 bases each). Trimming shortened V by 6 bases and J by 4 bases, and 7 bases separated the two germline ends. Germline lookup yields CDR1 MNHEY and CDR2 SVGEGT. The CDR3 has 11 amino acids. The CDR3 sequence: CASREGYEQYF. DNA of the CDR3: TGTGCCAGCAGAGAGGGGTACGAGCAGTACTTC.

The genes are TRBV4-3 and TRBJ2-2; 9 positions match TRBD1. V lost 1 base, J lost 5 bases, and 8 bases stayed unmatched. CDR1 is LGHNA and CDR2 is YSLEER in the germline V gene. The CDR3 runs 17 residues. The CDR3 reads CASSQVPGQGWTGELFF. DNA for the CDR3: TGCGCCAGCAGCCAAGTCCCGGGACAGGGTTGGACCGGGGAGCTGTTTTTT.

For the CDR3, the DNA is TGTGCCAGCAGCGTCGGTGACTTGTACAATGAGCAGTTCTTC. This translates into CASSVGDLYNEQFF. The chain joins TRBV9 to TRBJ2-1; no reliable D call. Germline CDR1 is SGDLS and CDR2 is YYNGEE. The V end lost 2 bases, the J end lost 4 bases, and 10 bases lay between the germline ends. The CDR3 loop spans 14 amino acids. Filled out from reference TRBV9 and TRBJ2-1, the complete variable domain reads DSGVTQTPKHLITATGQRVTLRCSPRSGDLSVYWYQQSLDQGLQFLIQYYNGEERAKGNILERFSAQQFPDLHSELNLSSLELGDSALYFCASSVGDLYNEQFFGPGTRLTVL.

The chain links TRBV7-9 to TRBJ2-5; 9 bases align to TRBD1. CDR1 SEHNR and CDR2 FQNEAQ come from the germline V gene (reference sequence). The V gene end was trimmed by 5 bases and the J gene end by 4 bases; junction bases not matched to a gene: 5. The CDR3 is 14 residues long. CDR3 protein: CASSPRDRAETQYF. The CDR3 DNA reads TGTGCCAGCAGCCCCCGGGACAGGGCAGAGACCCAGTACTTC.

This clonotype appeared many times. This chain connects TRBV4-1 to TRBJ2-1, with 16 bases aligning to TRBD2. Germline trimming cut 4 bases from V and 10 bases from J; bases unmatched to any gene: 7. The CDR3 runs to 16 residues. Germline CDR1 and CDR2: MGHRA and YSYEKL. The CDR3 reads CASSLGLAGGPQEQFF. Here the CDR3 DNA reads TGCGCCAGCAGCCTGGGACTAGCGGGGGGGCCGCAGGAGCAGTTCTTC.

This clonotype was detected ten times or more. The V and J genes are TRBV12-3 or TRBV12-4 and TRBJ2-1; D may be TRBD1 (6 bases). V lost 3 bases to trimming and J lost 7 bases, with 16 bases between them. The CDR3 loop spans 15 amino acids. In DNA form, the CDR3 reads TGTGCCAGCAGTTTTACGACAGGTCCCCGAAATGAGCAGTTCTTC. Residues: CASSFTTGPRNEQFF.